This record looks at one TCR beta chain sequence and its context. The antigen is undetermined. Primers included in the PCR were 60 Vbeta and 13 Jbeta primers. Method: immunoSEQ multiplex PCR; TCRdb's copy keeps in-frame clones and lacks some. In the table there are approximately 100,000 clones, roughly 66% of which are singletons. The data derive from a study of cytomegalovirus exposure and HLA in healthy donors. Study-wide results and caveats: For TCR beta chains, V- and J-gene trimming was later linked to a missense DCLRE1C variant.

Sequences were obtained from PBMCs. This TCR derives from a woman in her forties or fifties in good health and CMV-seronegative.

For the CDR3, the DNA is TGTGCCAGCAGCTCGACCCGGACAGGGGGCAGTTACGAGCAGTACTTC. It is translated as CASSSTRTGGSYEQYF. The gene calls are TRBV7-2 and TRBJ2-7; TRBD1 matches at 11 bases. Losses at the gene ends were 4 bases for V and 4 bases for J; bases not matched to a gene: 9. Germline assignment: CDR1 SGHTA and CDR2 FQGNSA. The CDR3 loop spans 16 amino acids.